The rows below give T cell receptor beta chains drawn from one sample of a study of blood T cell repertoires in COVID-19. Only in-frame clones appear in the TCRdb table, and some are missing; sequencing was by immunoSEQ multiplex PCR. The sample has approximately 240,000 clones; 70% to 85% are singletons. Sequencing was done on a sample of peripheral blood. The receptor set was obtained from a woman in her thirties or forties with active or convalescent COVID-19. The CDR3 runs from the conserved cysteine through the conserved F or W. A D gene is named only where the DNA matches it firmly. Size is stated for part of the rows, as once, few or many counts, or as a class when the clone is expanded.

NA	NA	TRBV19	TRBJ1-5	CASSNRTPNQPQHF	TGTGCCAGTAGTAATCGAACTCCTAATCAGCCCCAGCATTTT
NA	NA	TRBV7-9	TRBJ1-3	CASSFRVSGNTIYF	TGTGCCAGCAGCTTTCGAGTATCTGGAAACACCATATATTTT
NA	NA	TRBV7-2	TRBJ2-2	CASSFGTTGELFF	TGTGCCAGCAGCTTTGGGACTACCGGGGAGCTGTTTTTT
NA	NA	TRBV5-1	TRBJ1-2	CASSLDRPFGGYTF	TGCGCCAGCAGCTTGGACAGACCTTTCGGAGGCTACACCTTC
NA	NA	TRBV25-1	TRBJ1-5	CASSGQQGTNQPQHF	TGTGCCAGCAGTGGTCAACAGGGAACCAATCAGCCCCAGCATTTT
TRBD1	few	TRBV28	TRBJ2-1	CASGQGVINEQFF	TGTGCCAGCGGACAGGGGGTAATAAATGAGCAGTTCTTC
NA	many	TRBV7-9	TRBJ1-2	CASSLEEGSADGYTF	TGTGCCAGCAGCTTAGAGGAGGGGTCGGCGGATGGCTACACCTTC
NA	once	TRBV20-1	TRBJ2-7	CSARLLYEQYF	TGCAGTGCTAGACTCCTCTACGAGCAGTACTTC
TRBD1	once	TRBV29-1	TRBJ2-1	CSVRDRVFREQFF	TGCAGCGTCCGGGACAGGGTCTTCCGTGAGCAGTTCTTC
NA	few	TRBV11-2	TRBJ2-4	CASSYPQGSGNIQYF	TGTGCCAGCAGCTACCCCCAGGGTTCGGGAAACATTCAGTACTTC
TRBD2	few	TRBV3-1/TRBV3-2	TRBJ2-1	CASSPQPGSGGNNEQFF	TGTGCCAGCAGCCCACAGCCGGGGAGCGGGGGGAACAATGAGCAGTTCTTC
TRBD2	NA	TRBV5-1	TRBJ2-3	CASSLEGRGIVDTQYF	TGCGCCAGCAGCTTGGAAGGGCGGGGGATTGTAGATACGCAGTATTTT
NA	NA	TRBV19	TRBJ2-5	CASSIGGEVTQYF	TGTGCCAGTAGTATCGGCGGGGAGGTGACCCAGTACTTC